A single sample gave rise to the 30 T cell receptor beta chains below, sequenced in a study of cytomegalovirus exposure and HLA in healthy donors (TCRdb year 2017). The receptor library was made with the immunoSEQ multiplex PCR assay. For the multiplex PCR, a mixture combining 60 forward primers for TCR Vbeta segments and 13 reverse primers for TCR Jbeta segments was used. Entries here come from immuneACCESS through TCRdb and include only in-frame sequences with V and J called. Some clones fail to appear in such tables; in the studies checked, an unresolved V gene covers under half of the shortfall, and the cause of the remainder is unknown. The sample table holds approximately 160,000 clones, of which around four fifths were seen once. Of the sample, 9.5% to 10% is held by the ten largest clones. The sample was PBMCs. Source of these receptors: a man younger than 35 in good health and CMV-seropositive.

V and J are TRBV19 and TRBJ1-5; D remains ambiguous. V was shortened by 7 bases and J by 1 base, with 11 bases between the two germline ends. The V gene's germline CDR1 is LNHDA and CDR2 SQIVND (reference sequence). The length of the CDR3 is 14 residues. CDR3 sequence: CASTVLVSNQPQHF. CDR3 in DNA: TGTGCCAGTACCGTCCTAGTGAGCAATCAGCCCCAGCATTTT.

The J gene is TRBJ2-3, the V gene TRBV6-1; 11 nucleotides align to TRBD2. V shed 3 bases, J shed 4 bases, and the junction held 9 bases outside the gene matches. In germline, CDR1 is MNHNS, CDR2 SASEGT. The CDR3 is made up of 17 amino acids. The CDR3 sequence: CASSEVTSGMSADTQYF. CDR3 in DNA: TGTGCCAGCAGTGAGGTGACTAGCGGGATGAGCGCAGATACGCAGTATTTT.

The V gene is TRBV6-5, the J gene TRBJ1-2; D ambiguous. V dropped 5 bases and J dropped 3 bases, with 10 bases sitting between them. This CDR3 has 13 amino acids. Germline lookup yields CDR1 MNHEY and CDR2 SVGAGI. The CDR3 nucleotides are TGTGCCAGCAGTCCCCCGGGTCACTATGGCTACACCTTC. Its translation is CASSPPGHYGYTF.

A remark on this clone: Germline and junction disagree at one end, which may indicate a read error. The chain carries TRBV6-1 and TRBJ2-3; 10 nucleotides agree with TRBD1. Germline CDR1 and CDR2: MNHNS and SASEGT. CDR3 length: 14 residues. The CDR3 DNA reads as TGTGCCAGCAGCGAAGGACAGGGGGCAGATACGCAGTATTTT. Amino acids: CASSEGQGADTQYF.

V is TRBV7-9 and J is TRBJ2-2; unclear D gene. The CDR3 is made up of 15 amino acids. Germline-derived CDR1 and CDR2 are SEHNR and FQNEAQ (reference sequence). V was clipped by 5 bases and J by 0 bases, with 10 bases between them. CDR3 nucleotides: TGTGCCAGCAGCCCTCGGTTGGCGAACACCGGGGAGCTGTTTTTT. Translating it yields CASSPRLANTGELFF.

The V call is TRBV6-5, the J call TRBJ2-7; 9 bases line up with TRBD1. Germline loops: CDR1 MNHEY, CDR2 SVGAGI. The CDR3 has 14 amino acids. V was pared by 5 bases and J by 2 bases, with 4 bases of the junction left unmatched. The chain's CDR3 is CASSHGTGTYEQYF. The CDR3 DNA is TGTGCCAGCAGTCACGGGACAGGGACCTACGAGCAGTACTTC.

This clone was seen a few times. V and J are TRBV7-9 and TRBJ1-5; D not resolved. Germline V gene data show CDR1 as SEHNR and CDR2 as FQNEAQ (reference sequence). Trimming cost V 8 bases and J 0 bases, with 11 bases left between them. This CDR3 is 14 amino acids long. CDR3 sequence: CASAGGNSNQPQHF. CDR3 DNA sequence: TGTGCCAGCGCGGGCGGTAATAGCAATCAGCCCCAGCATTTT.

The chain is built from TRBV12-2 and TRBJ1-2. TRBV12-2 is a documented pseudogene. CDR3 length: 17 amino acids. Here the CDR3 DNA reads TGTGCAAGTCGCTTAGACGCTAGCCGGGACTTCAACTATGGCTACACCTTC. Translation gives CASRLDASRDFNYGYTF.

This chain uses TRBV5-1 with TRBJ2-3, with 11 bases matching TRBD2. The germline CDR1 and CDR2 sequences are SGHRS and YFSETQ. CDR3 length: 17 residues. The V gene end was trimmed by 4 bases and the J gene end by 0 bases; junction bases not matched to a gene: 7. The CDR3 coding sequence is TGCGCCAGCAGCCGGCGACTAGCGGGGACGAGCACAGATACGCAGTATTTT. Amino acids: CASSRRLAGTSTDTQYF.

The CDR3 sequence is CASSFGGPYNEQFF. The CDR3 DNA sequence: TGTGCCAGCAGCTTTGGAGGCCCCTACAATGAGCAGTTCTTC. The V and J genes are TRBV7-9 and TRBJ2-1; D might be TRBD2 (5 bases). The CDR3 runs to 14 residues. CDR1 is SEHNR and CDR2 is FQNEAQ in the germline V gene (reference sequence). V was clipped by 3 bases and J by 2 bases, with 8 bases between them.

The chain recombines TRBV28 with TRBJ1-5; 9 nucleotides match TRBD1. Germline trimming cut 8 bases from V and 2 bases from J; bases unmatched to any gene: 4. This CDR3 comprises 14 residues. Per the germline V gene, CDR1 is MDHEN and CDR2 is SYDVKM. Here the CDR3 DNA reads TGTGCCAGCGGACGACAGGGGGGCAATCAGCCCCAGCATTTT. This sequence encodes CASGRQGGNQPQHF.

This rearrangement joins TRBV6-5 to TRBJ1-5, with 8 bases that match TRBD1. The CDR3 sequence is 14 residues long. V lost 6 bases and J lost 5; bases outside the gene matches: 6. Germline V CDR1 and CDR2: MNHEY, SVGAGI. The CDR3 bases are TGTGCCAGCAGAGGGACAGGTGGCCATCAGCCCCAGCATTTT. Protein product: CASRGTGGHQPQHF.

V is TRBV11-2 and J is TRBJ1-3; 8 bases line up with TRBD1. This CDR3 comprises 17 residues. The ends lost 6 bases at V and 2 bases at J; junction bases unmatched: 12. The V gene's germline CDR1 is SGHAT and CDR2 FQNNGV. This CDR3 is CASSPGQGVQAGNTIYF. Written as DNA, the CDR3 is TGTGCCAGCAGTCCAGGACAGGGTGTTCAAGCTGGAAACACCATATATTTT.

This sequence joins TRBV28 and TRBJ1-2; a possible D gene is TRBD1 (5 bases). The CDR3 sequence is 13 residues long. V was trimmed by 7 bases and J by 8 bases, leaving 17 bases between them. In germline, CDR1 is MDHEN, CDR2 SYDVKM. The DNA of the CDR3 is TGTGCCAGCACTCTAAGGGGAACAGAGGGCTACACCTTC. This codes for CASTLRGTEGYTF.

The V gene is TRBV10-3, the J gene TRBJ1-1; 7 bases agree with TRBD1. The CDR3 is 13 amino acids. Per the germline V gene, CDR1 is ENHRY and CDR2 is SYGVKD. The V segment lost 6 bases and the J segment 2 bases; nucleotides outside the gene matches: 3. The CDR3 region has the DNA TGTGCCATCAGGGGACAGACTAACACTGAAGCTTTCTTT. It yields the protein CAIRGQTNTEAFF.

The chain recombines TRBV7-2 with TRBJ2-7; maybe TRBD1 (6 bases). V was clipped by 1 base and J by 7 bases, with 11 bases between them. The CDR3 loop spans 13 amino acids. The germline V gene encodes CDR1 SGHTA and CDR2 FQGNSA. CDR3 DNA sequence: TGTGCCAGCAGCTTAGAGGGGGTCGGGGAGCAGTACTTC. Translated: CASSLEGVGEQYF.

This chain uses TRBV27 with TRBJ1-1; possibly TRBD1 for D (5 bases). V lost 7 bases and J 8 bases, leaving 20 bases between the germline ends. Germline V gives CDR1 MNHEY, CDR2 SMNVEV (reference sequence). The CDR3 contains 14 residues. CDR3 residues: CASTLRGGATEAFF. In DNA, the CDR3 is TGTGCCAGCACCCTTAGGGGAGGGGCGACCGAAGCTTTCTTT.

This rearrangement joins TRBV9 to TRBJ2-3; 8 bases fit TRBD2. Germline CDR1 and CDR2: SGDLS and YYNGEE. This CDR3 is built from 15 residues. V lost 0 bases, J lost 3 bases, and 3 bases stayed unmatched. The CDR3 is CASSVAGGETDTQYF. DNA of the CDR3: TGTGCCAGCAGCGTAGCGGGGGGGGAGACAGATACGCAGTATTTT.

The chain has TRBV27 and TRBJ1-1; D gene uncertain. The CDR3 is 14 residues long. The V end lost 3 bases, the J end lost 2 bases, and 10 bases lay between the germline ends. CDR1 and CDR2 (germline): MNHEY, SMNVEV (reference sequence). CDR3 coding DNA: TGTGCCAGCAGTTTTCTAACAGCCAACACTGAAGCTTTCTTT. This translates into CASSFLTANTEAFF.

This chain joins TRBV10-3 and TRBJ2-7; D might be TRBD2 (6 bases). The germline CDR1 and CDR2 sequences are ENHRY and SYGVKD. The CDR3 is made up of 14 amino acids. The V and J ends lost 7 bases and 4 bases respectively, with 17 bases between them. CDR3 DNA sequence: TGTGCCATCAATGACGCGGGGAGGATGTACGAGCAGTACTTC. Translated, it gives CAINDAGRMYEQYF.

In DNA form, the CDR3 reads TGTGCCAGCAGCTTACTTCGGGGACTAGCGTTTGGGGGCAATGAGCAGTTCTTC. This translates into CASSLLRGLAFGGNEQFF. The rearrangement links TRBV11-2 to TRBJ2-1; 10 bases agree with TRBD2. Losses at the gene ends were 2 bases for V and 6 bases for J; bases not matched to a gene: 13. Germline lookup yields CDR1 SGHAT and CDR2 FQNNGV. This CDR3 contains 18 residues.

This clone has just one count. The chain has TRBV19 and TRBJ1-3; D is uncertain. The CDR3 contains 15 residues. In germline, CDR1 is LNHDA, CDR2 SQIVND (reference sequence). V shed 7 bases and J shed 0 bases, with 13 bases lying between them. CDR3 in amino acids: CASTAWERSGNTIYF. CDR3 in DNA: TGTGCCAGTACTGCCTGGGAGCGCTCTGGAAACACCATATATTTT.

The V and J genes are TRBV15 and TRBJ1-1; 8 bases map to TRBD1. J was trimmed by 1 base and V by 1 base; bases with no gene match: 8. Germline lookup yields CDR1 LNHNV and CDR2 YYDKDF (reference sequence). This CDR3 spans 17 amino acids. The CDR3: CATSRVRDRPGNTEAFF. The DNA for the CDR3 is TGTGCCACCAGCAGAGTTCGGGACAGGCCCGGGAACACTGAAGCTTTCTTT.

This clone was seen just once. This chain links TRBV11-3 with TRBJ1-1; 8 bases are shared with TRBD1. Germline loops: CDR1 SGHNT, CDR2 YENEEA. The CDR3 contains 13 residues. Losses at the gene ends were 2 bases for V and 7 bases for J; bases not matched to a gene: 3. The CDR3 nucleotides are TGTGCCAGCAGCTTATCAGGGGGCAATGAAGCTTTCTTT. It specifies CASSLSGGNEAFF.

The chain recombines TRBV7-3 with TRBJ2-7, with TRBD1 identical over 7 bases. The CDR3 covers 13 residues. Per germline, CDR1 SGHTA and CDR2 FQGTGA. V was clipped by 5 bases and J by 3 bases; unmatched bases: 4. The CDR3 region is CASSRGQHYEQYF. CDR3 DNA: TGTGCCAGCAGCAGGGGACAGCACTACGAGCAGTACTTC.

With respect to this clone: Other nucleotide sequences in the sample specify the same CDR3. This chain uses TRBV29-1 with TRBJ2-7; unclear D gene. The CDR3 extends over 11 amino acids. Germline lookup yields CDR1 SQVTM and CDR2 ANQGSEA. V was trimmed by 5 bases and J by 1 base, leaving 6 bases between them. The CDR3 is CSVRVSYEQYF. CDR3 DNA sequence: TGCAGCGTTCGGGTGTCCTACGAGCAGTACTTC.

The chain is built from TRBV7-2 and TRBJ2-7; 10 positions match TRBD1. J was trimmed by 3 bases and V by 6 bases; bases with no gene match: 8. Germline V gene lookup returns CDR1 SGHTA and CDR2 FQGNSA. CDR3 length: 15 residues. For the CDR3, the DNA is TGTGCCAGCAGTTGGGACAGGGGAGGAGGCTACGAGCAGTACTTC. Amino acids: CASSWDRGGGYEQYF.

This clone appeared a few times. The sample has other DNA sequences that encode this CDR3 too. This chain connects TRBV9 to TRBJ1-5; TRBD1 aligns across 10 bases. The CDR3 totals 14 residues. V lost 2 bases, J lost 4 bases, and 0 bases stayed unmatched. The germline gives CDR1 SGDLS, CDR2 YYNGEE. The DNA of the CDR3 is TGTGCCAGCAGCGTGGGACAGGGGAATCAGCCCCAGCATTTT. Translating gives CASSVGQGNQPQHF. The whole variable domain, filled in from reference TRBV9 and TRBJ1-5, reads DSGVTQTPKHLITATGQRVTLRCSPRSGDLSVYWYQQSLDQGLQFLIQYYNGEERAKGNILERFSAQQFPDLHSELNLSSLELGDSALYFCASSVGQGNQPQHFGDGTRLSIL.

This chain uses TRBV6-5 with TRBJ1-2, with D maybe TRBD1 (6 bases). V gave up 4 bases and J gave up 0 bases, with 9 bases separating them. This CDR3 is 14 amino acids long. Germline CDR1 is MNHEY and CDR2 is SVGAGI. This chain's CDR3 is CASSSWTANYGYTF. The DNA of the CDR3 is TGTGCCAGCAGTTCCTGGACAGCTAACTATGGCTACACCTTC.

The rearrangement links TRBV28 to TRBJ2-5; 12 bases agree with TRBD1. V dropped 5 bases and J dropped 1; count of bases not matched to a gene: 8. Germline V gives CDR1 MDHEN, CDR2 SYDVKM. This CDR3 is built from 17 residues. This CDR3 reads CASSPLPGQGAQETQYF. CDR3 sequence (DNA): TGTGCCAGCAGTCCACTACCGGGACAGGGGGCCCAAGAGACCCAGTACTTC.